One sample yielded the 29 T cell receptor beta chains listed below, sequenced in a study of T cell clonality in common variable immunodeficiency. Using immunoSEQ multiplex PCR, the repertoire was profiled, and TCRdb retains in-frame clones only, with some absent. The data show around 52,000 clones, none appearing only once, with approximately 5.5% held by the ten largest. The sample was peripheral blood mononuclear cells. These receptors were obtained from a person aged 18 to 75 in good health.

In this sample, this clone turned up many times. With the read ending 3 residues before the CDR3 end, the germline J gene is used to fill in that end. The rearrangement uses TRBV7-9 and TRBJ2-2; D is undetermined. CDR1 is SEHNR and CDR2 is FQNEAQ in the germline V gene (reference sequence). Trimming stripped 0 bases from V and 4 bases from J, with 9 bases between. The CDR3 has 15 residues. The CDR3 sequence: CASSLARVLTGELFF. The covered CDR3 bases are TGTGCCAGCAGCTTAGCCAGAGTCCTCACCGGGGAG.

The table lists this clone with a few counts. The CDR3: CSAGTVGTEAFF. The sequenced part of the CDR3 DNA is TGCAGTGCTGGGACAGTAGGCACTGAA. The V call is TRBV20-1, the J call TRBJ1-1, with 7 bases lining up with TRBD1. The CDR3 end lies 3 residues beyond the end of the read and is filled in from the germline J gene. CDR3 length equals 12 residues. V lost 5 bases, J lost 4 bases, and 4 bases stayed unmatched. Per the germline V gene, CDR1 is DFQATT and CDR2 is SNEGSKA (reference sequence).

This clone came up many times. From the germline J gene comes the end of the CDR3, since the read stops 3 residues before it. The V and J genes are TRBV29-1 and TRBJ2-7; TRBD2 is a possible D gene (6 bases). Trimming removed 6 bases at V and 3 bases at J, with 9 bases between. CDR3 length: 11 amino acids. Germline CDR1 is SQVTM and CDR2 is ANQGSEA. The CDR3 bases that were read are TGCAGCGTCGGTAGCGGCTACGAG. Its translation: CSVGSGYE. The whole CDR3 reads CSVGSGYEQYF.

This clone appeared many times. The read finishes 3 residues shy of the CDR3 end, and the germline J gene is used to complete it. The chain carries TRBV20-1 and TRBJ1-1; D call uncertain. Germline CDR1 and CDR2: DFQATT and SNEGSKA (reference sequence). There are 13 residues in the CDR3. Trimming shortened V by 3 bases and J by 4 bases, and 12 bases separated the two germline ends. The part of the CDR3 DNA that was read is TGCAGTGCTAGGGGCCGGATGGCCACTGAA. Protein sequence: CSARGRMATE. The whole CDR3 protein reads CSARGRMATEAFF.

This clone was counted at least ten times. Sequencing ends 3 residues short of the CDR3 end; the germline J gene provides the rest. This chain uses TRBV14 with TRBJ2-2; D assignment may be TRBD1 or TRBD2 (5 bases each). Germline loops: CDR1 SGHDN, CDR2 FVKESK. This CDR3 spans 17 amino acids. Deletions cut 0 bases from V and 1 base from J, with 12 bases between. CDR3 sequence reads: CASSQDLRGGNTGELFF. The sequenced CDR3 bases are TGTGCCAGCAGCCAAGATCTGAGGGGTGGGAACACCGGGGAG. Full variable domain (remainder filled in from reference TRBV14 and TRBJ2-2): EAGVTQFPSHSVIEKGQTVTLRCDPISGHDNLYWYRRVMGKEIKFLLHFVKESKQDESGMPNNRFLAERTGGTYSTLKVQPAELEDSGVYFCASSQDLRGGNTGELFFGEGSRLTVL.

There are a few counts of this clone. The DNA ends 3 residues before the CDR3 does, and the rest of the CDR3 is filled in from the germline J gene. The chain has TRBV7-2 and TRBJ1-1; no definite D call. The CDR3 loop spans 15 amino acids. With 5 bases removed from V and 1 base from J, the gap between germline ends came to 14 bases. Germline CDR1 is SGHTA and CDR2 is FQGNSA. The part of the CDR3 DNA that was read is TGTGCCAGCAGCCCCCATTCGGGTCCGAACACTGAA. Its translation is CASSPHSGPNTE. The whole CDR3 region reads CASSPHSGPNTEAFF.

Regarding this clone: One end of the junction fails to match germline, which may point to a read error. With the read ending 3 residues before the CDR3 end, the germline J gene is used to fill in that end. This chain uses TRBV7-2 with TRBJ1-1; D is perhaps TRBD1 (5 bases). The CDR3 is 14 residues long. Germline CDR1 is SGHTA and CDR2 is FQGNSA. The CDR3 DNA, read in part, is TGTGCCAGCAGCGGCACCTGGGGGGTTACTGGA. It codes for CASSGTWGVTG. The whole CDR3 is CASSGTWGVTGAFF.

This clone was picked up many times. At one boundary the junction diverges from the germline segment, which might be a read error. The read terminates 3 residues before the CDR3 end, so the remaining end is supplied by the germline J gene. V and J are TRBV18 and TRBJ1-4; D might be TRBD1 (5 bases). The length of the CDR3 is 14 residues. CDR1 and CDR2 (germline): KGHSH, LQKENI. Incomplete CDR3 DNA: TGTGCCAGCTCACCAAGGACAACAAATGAAAAA. Encoded protein: CASSPRTTNEK. The CDR3, in full, reads CASSPRTTNEKLFF.

This clone appeared many times. The read halts 3 residues ahead of the CDR3 end, with the missing end drawn from the germline J gene. The chain uses TRBV6-2 or TRBV6-3 and TRBJ2-5, with TRBD2 matching 13 bases. V was pared by 4 bases and J by 6 bases, with 5 bases of the junction left unmatched. Germline CDR1 is MNHEY and CDR2 is SVGEGT. The CDR3 runs 15 residues. The CDR3 bases that were read are TGTGCCAGCAGTTTACTAGCGGGAGGGCCAAAGACC. It codes for CASSLLAGGPKT. The whole CDR3 reads CASSLLAGGPKTQYF.

This clone was observed many times. The read falls 3 residues short of the CDR3 end, and the missing part is taken from the germline J gene. The V and J genes are TRBV19 and TRBJ1-3, with D uncertain. CDR3 length equals 13 residues. V was pared by 5 bases and J by 2 bases, with 7 bases between. Germline-derived CDR1 and CDR2 are LNHDA and SQIVND (reference sequence). CDR3 region: CASSVYPGNTIYF. CDR3 DNA, as far as it was read: TGTGCCAGTAGTGTTTATCCTGGAAACACC. The variable domain in full, completed from reference TRBV19 and TRBJ1-3, reads DGGITQSPKYLFRKEGQNVTLSCEQNLNHDAMYWYRQDPGQGLRLIYYSQIVNDFQKGDIAEGYSVSREKKESFPLTVTSAQKNPTAFYLCASSVYPGNTIYFGEGSWLTVV.

This clone was recorded at least ten times. The read ends 3 residues before the CDR3 terminus; that terminus is restored from the germline J gene. The gene calls are TRBV5-6 and TRBJ1-5; no firm D call. This CDR3 has 12 residues. V was clipped by 3 bases and J by 6 bases, with 7 bases between them. Germline V gene data show CDR1 as SGHDT and CDR2 as YYEEEE. The CDR3 region is CASSSEGQPQHF. The part of the CDR3 DNA that was read is TGTGCCAGCAGCTCGGAGGGTCAGCCC.

This clone came up a few times. The read ends 3 residues before the CDR3 terminus; that terminus is restored from the germline J gene. This sequence joins TRBV7-2 and TRBJ1-2; D ambiguous. The CDR3 totals 14 residues. Germline V gene sequence: CDR1 SGHTA, CDR2 FQGNSA. The DNA read from the CDR3 is TGTGCCAGCAGCTTAGATGGCAGGATTTACGAC. Translation: CASSLDGRIYD. The whole CDR3 is CASSLDGRIYDYTF.

This clone was picked up many times. The read is 3 residues too short to cover the CDR3 end, so that end is filled in from the germline J gene. The rearrangement links TRBV7-2 to TRBJ1-5; D perhaps matches TRBD1 (6 bases). This CDR3 region has 15 residues. V lost 2 bases, J lost 3 bases, and 11 bases lay in between. Germline V lookup: CDR1 SGHTA, CDR2 FQGNSA. The part of the CDR3 DNA that was read is TGTGCCAGCAGCTTAAGCGGGGGGCTCAATCAGCCC. Translating it yields CASSLSGGLNQP. The whole CDR3 sequence is CASSLSGGLNQPQHF. The full variable domain, completed using reference TRBV7-2 and TRBJ1-5, is GAGVSQSPSNKVTEKGKDVELRCDPISGHTALYWYRQSLGQGLEFLIYFQGNSAPDKSGLPSDRFSAERTGGSVSTLTIQRTQQEDSAVYLCASSLSGGLNQPQHFGDGTRLSIL.

In this sample, this clone turned up many times. Read coverage stops 3 residues before the CDR3 terminus; the germline J gene supplies the remainder. V and J are TRBV12-5 and TRBJ2-7; the match to TRBD2 covers 13 bases. V dropped 5 bases and J dropped 5; count of bases not matched to a gene: 3. This CDR3 is 14 amino acids long. CDR1 and CDR2 from the germline V gene are LGHNT and FRNRAP. The CDR3 is CASGPGLAGNEQYF. The sequenced CDR3 bases are TGTGCTAGTGGTCCGGGACTAGCGGGAAACGAG.

At least ten counts were recorded for this clone. Read coverage stops 3 residues before the CDR3 terminus; the germline J gene supplies the remainder. The chain is built from TRBV30 and TRBJ2-5, with a tentative D call TRBD2 (6 bases). The V and J ends lost 3 bases and 0 bases respectively, with 8 bases between them. This CDR3 spans 13 amino acids. From germline, CDR1 is GTSNPN and CDR2 SVGIG (reference sequence). CDR3 DNA (partial): TGTGCCTGGAGCGGGGACTACCAAGAGACC. Translated, it gives CAWSGDYQET. The full CDR3 protein reads CAWSGDYQETQYF.

This clone has at least ten counts. The read ends 3 residues shy of where the CDR3 ends; the end is completed using the germline J gene. The chain joins TRBV10-3 to TRBJ2-7; D is uncertain. The CDR3 is 14 residues long. V was cut by 3 bases and J by 3 bases, with 12 bases left in between. The germline gives CDR1 ENHRY, CDR2 SYGVKD. Partial CDR3 DNA: TGTGCCATCAGTGATTCGGGTCAGATCTACGAG. Translation: CAISDSGQIYE. The complete CDR3 protein is CAISDSGQIYEQYF.

This clone was observed many times. The CDR3 end lies 3 residues beyond the end of the read and is filled in from the germline J gene. This sequence joins TRBV20-1 and TRBJ2-1; 11 bases map to TRBD2. The CDR3 has 14 residues. J gave up 9 bases and V 4 bases, and 8 bases lay outside the gene matches. Germline CDR1 DFQATT, CDR2 SNEGSKA (reference sequence). CDR3 DNA, as far as it was read: TGCAGTGCTACGCGTATGACTAGCGGGATTGAG. This encodes CSATRMTSGIE. The entire CDR3 reads CSATRMTSGIEQFF.

There are many counts of this clone. The CDR3 protein is CSAPGLAGTPYEQYF. CDR3 DNA (partial): TGCAGTGCGCCCGGACTAGCGGGAACCCCCTACGAG. V usage is TRBV20-1 and J usage is TRBJ2-7; TRBD2 agrees at 12 bases. The read ends 3 residues before the CDR3 terminus; that terminus is restored from the germline J gene. V lost 6 bases to trimming and J lost 2 bases; unmatched junction nucleotides: 8. Germline V lookup: CDR1 DFQATT, CDR2 SNEGSKA (reference sequence). The CDR3 has 15 amino acids.

This clone was counted ten times or more. The read halts 3 residues ahead of the CDR3 end, with the missing end drawn from the germline J gene. The chain joins TRBV29-1 to TRBJ2-3; D is perhaps TRBD1 (5 bases). V gave up 0 bases and J gave up 6 bases, with 10 bases separating them. Germline V gives CDR1 SQVTM, CDR2 ANQGSEA. CDR3 length: 13 residues. CDR3 sequence reads: CSVEEAAGDTQYF. CDR3 DNA, as far as it was read: TGCAGCGTTGAAGAGGCAGCAGGGGATACG.

This clone was counted between two and nine times. The observed sequence ends 3 residues before the CDR3 terminus, with the missing tail filled in from the germline J gene. This chain joins TRBV7-8 and TRBJ2-2; D is unclear. V was clipped by 1 base and J by 7 bases, with 13 bases between them. The CDR3 has 15 residues. Germline CDR1 SGHVS, CDR2 FQNEAQ. The CDR3 sequence is CASSLVAIDGGELFF. The CDR3 DNA, read in part, is TGTGCCAGCAGCTTAGTGGCCATTGATGGCGGGGAG.

This clone was observed at least ten times. From the germline J gene comes the end of the CDR3, since the read stops 3 residues before it. The V gene is TRBV20-1, the J gene TRBJ2-7, with TRBD2 matching over 7 bases. CDR1 DFQATT and CDR2 SNEGSKA come from the germline V gene (reference sequence). The CDR3 runs 14 residues. Trimming removed 3 bases from V and 4 bases from J; junction bases left unmatched: 9. The CDR3 spells CSASQTSRIYEQYF. The CDR3 bases that were read are TGCAGTGCTAGTCAGACTAGCCGGATTTACGAG.

This clone came up many times. The CDR3 is cut off 3 residues early in the read; its end comes from the germline J gene. This rearrangement joins TRBV5-4 to TRBJ2-1; 7 bases line up with TRBD2. There are 15 residues in the CDR3. The ends lost 0 bases at V and 4 bases at J; junction bases unmatched: 4. Germline V gives CDR1 SGHNT, CDR2 YYREEE (reference sequence). The CDR3: CASSLGAGVYNEQFF. The part of the CDR3 DNA that was read is TGTGCCAGCAGCTTGGGGGCGGGGGTTTACAATGAG.

The table lists this clone with many counts. Sequencing ends 3 residues short of the CDR3 end; the germline J gene provides the rest. The rearrangement links TRBV28 to TRBJ2-7; TRBD1 is a possible D gene (6 bases). Between the trimmed V and J ends, which lost 6 bases and 1 base, there was a span of 13 bases. The V gene's germline CDR1 is MDHEN and CDR2 SYDVKM. This CDR3 has 14 residues. The covered CDR3 bases are TGTGCCAGCAGACCAGGGGTACCTTCCTACGAG. This gives the protein CASRPGVPSYE. The full CDR3 protein reads CASRPGVPSYEQYF.

This clone was observed many times. The CDR3 is cut off 3 residues early in the read; its end comes from the germline J gene. J is TRBJ2-5 and V is TRBV28; 14 bases match TRBD2. J was trimmed by 4 bases and V by 3 bases; bases with no gene match: 4. From germline, CDR1 is MDHEN and CDR2 SYDVKM. The CDR3 is made up of 16 amino acids. This CDR3 is CASSFFGLAGGETQYF. Partial CDR3 DNA: TGTGCCAGCAGTTTTTTCGGACTAGCGGGAGGAGAGACC.

This clone was counted many times. The read falls 3 residues short of the CDR3 end, and the missing part is taken from the germline J gene. The chain joins TRBV30 to TRBJ2-3, with TRBD2 identical over 13 bases. Germline assignment: CDR1 GTSNPN and CDR2 SVGIG (reference sequence). The CDR3 totals 16 residues. The ends lost 0 bases at V and 4 bases at J; junction bases unmatched: 4. CDR3 DNA, as far as it was read: TGTGCCTGGAGTGTTCGGACTAGCGGGAGCCCAGATACG. Its translation is CAWSVRTSGSPDT. The complete CDR3 reads CAWSVRTSGSPDTQYF.

In its sample, this clone was seen many times. The read ends 3 residues early relative to the CDR3; the germline J gene fills the gap. J is TRBJ2-2 and V is TRBV6-2 or TRBV6-3; possible D gene TRBD2, 6 bases. Germline V lookup: CDR1 MNHEY, CDR2 SVGEGT. The CDR3 has 14 amino acids. The V gene lost 2 bases and the J gene lost 3 bases, with 7 bases spanning the gap. The CDR3 loop is CASSYGGYTGELFF. The CDR3 bases that were read are TGTGCCAGCAGTTACGGGGGGTACACCGGGGAG.

In this sample, this clone turned up many times. The read halts 3 residues ahead of the CDR3 end, with the missing end drawn from the germline J gene. This chain uses TRBV20-1 with TRBJ1-1, with D perhaps matching TRBD1 (6 bases). Germline CDR1 reads DFQATT; CDR2 reads SNEGSKA (reference sequence). Trimming left V 5 bases short and J 4 bases short, with 17 bases between. This CDR3 has 14 amino acids. The CDR3 protein is CSAFYTGFGTEAFF. Incomplete CDR3 DNA: TGCAGTGCTTTTTATACAGGGTTTGGCACTGAA.

This clone was counted many times. Read sequence stops 3 residues before the CDR3 end, and the germline J gene provides the missing end. J is TRBJ1-2 and V is TRBV5-1; 11 bases are a match to TRBD1. The germline CDR1 and CDR2 sequences are SGHRS and YFSETQ. Trimming took 4 bases from V and 7 from J; bases not matched to a gene: 3. The CDR3 spans 13 residues. Incomplete CDR3 DNA: TGCGCCAGCAGCCCCGGACAGGGGGCTGGC. Its translation is CASSPGQGAG. In full, the CDR3 reads CASSPGQGAGYTF.

In this sample, this clone turned up a few times. The CDR3 end falls 3 residues outside the read, so it is completed with the germline J gene. The rearrangement links TRBV18 to TRBJ1-3; D is possibly TRBD1 (5 bases). This CDR3 comprises 13 residues. CDR1 and CDR2 (germline): KGHSH, LQKENI. The V gene lost 8 bases and the J gene lost 4 bases, with 12 bases spanning the gap. The sequenced CDR3 bases are TGTGCCAGCAACGGGGGTGGCGGAAACACC. This gives the protein CASNGGGGNT. The full CDR3 reads CASNGGGGNTIYF.